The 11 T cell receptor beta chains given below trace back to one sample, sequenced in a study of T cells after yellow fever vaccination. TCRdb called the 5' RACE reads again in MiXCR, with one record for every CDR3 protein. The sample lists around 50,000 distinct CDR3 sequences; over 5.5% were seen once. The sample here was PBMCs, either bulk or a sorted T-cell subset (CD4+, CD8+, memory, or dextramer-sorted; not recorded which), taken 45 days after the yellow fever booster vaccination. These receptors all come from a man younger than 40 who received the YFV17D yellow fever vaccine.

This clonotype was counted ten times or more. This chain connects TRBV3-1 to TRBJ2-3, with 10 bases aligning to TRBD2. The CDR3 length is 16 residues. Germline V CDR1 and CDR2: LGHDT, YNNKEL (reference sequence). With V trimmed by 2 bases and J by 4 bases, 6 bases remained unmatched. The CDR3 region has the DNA TGTGCCAGCAGCCAACGACGTAGCGGGAGGCCAGATACGCAGTATTTT. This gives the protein CASSQRRSGRPDTQYF.

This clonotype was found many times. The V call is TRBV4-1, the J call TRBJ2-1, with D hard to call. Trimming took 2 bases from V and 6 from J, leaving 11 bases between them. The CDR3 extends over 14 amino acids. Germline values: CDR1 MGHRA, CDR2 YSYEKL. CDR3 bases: TGCGCCAGCAGCCAAAGGCGCGCCCCCAATGAGCAGTTCTTC. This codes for CASSQRRAPNEQFF.

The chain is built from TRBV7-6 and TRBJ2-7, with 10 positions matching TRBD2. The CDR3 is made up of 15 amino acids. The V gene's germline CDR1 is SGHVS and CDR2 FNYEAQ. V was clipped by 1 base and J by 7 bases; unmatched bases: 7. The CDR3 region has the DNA TGTGCCAGCAGCTTAGGTCTAGCGGGAGCAGAAGAGCAGTACTTC. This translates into CASSLGLAGAEEQYF.

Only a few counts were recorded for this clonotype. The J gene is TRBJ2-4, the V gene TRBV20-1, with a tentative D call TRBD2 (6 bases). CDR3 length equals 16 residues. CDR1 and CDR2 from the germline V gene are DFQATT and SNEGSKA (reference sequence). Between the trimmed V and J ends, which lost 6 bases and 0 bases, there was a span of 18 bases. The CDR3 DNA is TGCAGTGCGGGACTCGGACCGAAACTAGCCAAAAACATTCAGTACTTC. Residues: CSAGLGPKLAKNIQYF.

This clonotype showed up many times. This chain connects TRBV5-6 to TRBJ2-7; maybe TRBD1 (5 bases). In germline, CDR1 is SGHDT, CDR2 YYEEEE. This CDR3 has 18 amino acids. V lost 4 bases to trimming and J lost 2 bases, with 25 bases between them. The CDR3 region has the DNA TGTGCCAGCAGCATAAGGGGCAGGACCCTGCTAACCCCCTACGAGCAGTACTTC. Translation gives CASSIRGRTLLTPYEQYF.

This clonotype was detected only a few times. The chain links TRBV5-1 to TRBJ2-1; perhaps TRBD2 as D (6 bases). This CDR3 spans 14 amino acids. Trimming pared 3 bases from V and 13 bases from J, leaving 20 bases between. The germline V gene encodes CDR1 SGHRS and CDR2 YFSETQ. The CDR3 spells CASSSVGRGLGQFF. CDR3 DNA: TGCGCCAGCAGCTCGGTCGGGAGAGGATTGGGACAGTTCTTC.

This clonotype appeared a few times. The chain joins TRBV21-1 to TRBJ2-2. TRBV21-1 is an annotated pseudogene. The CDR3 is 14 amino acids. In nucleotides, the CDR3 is TGTGCCAGCAGCAAAGACACGTTCACCGGGGAGCTGTTTTTT. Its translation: CASSKDTFTGELFF.

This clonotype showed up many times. The CDR3 is CSALGQTNEKLFF. The CDR3, as DNA: TGCAGCGCCCTGGGACAGACTAATGAAAAACTGTTTTTT. The chain uses TRBV29-1 and TRBJ1-4, with TRBD1 identical over 7 bases. The germline gives CDR1 SQVTM, CDR2 ANQGSEA. There are 13 residues in the CDR3. The ends lost 7 bases at V and 2 bases at J; junction bases unmatched: 4.

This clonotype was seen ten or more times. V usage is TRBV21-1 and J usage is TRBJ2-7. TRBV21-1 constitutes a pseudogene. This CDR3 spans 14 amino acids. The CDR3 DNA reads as TGTGCCAGCAGCAAAGGTCAGTTCACCTACGAGCAGTACTTC. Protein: CASSKGQFTYEQYF.

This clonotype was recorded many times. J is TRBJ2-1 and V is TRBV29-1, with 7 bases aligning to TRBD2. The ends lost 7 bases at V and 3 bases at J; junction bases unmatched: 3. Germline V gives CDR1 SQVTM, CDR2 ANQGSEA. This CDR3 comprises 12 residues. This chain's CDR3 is CSGGDYYNEQFF. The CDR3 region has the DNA TGCAGCGGAGGGGACTACTACAATGAGCAGTTCTTC.

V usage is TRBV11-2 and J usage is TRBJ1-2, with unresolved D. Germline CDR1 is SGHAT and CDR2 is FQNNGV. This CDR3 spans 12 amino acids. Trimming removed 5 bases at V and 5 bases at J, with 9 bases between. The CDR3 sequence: CASSPEGYGYTF. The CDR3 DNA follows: TGTGCCAGCAGCCCGGAGGGATATGGCTACACCTTC.